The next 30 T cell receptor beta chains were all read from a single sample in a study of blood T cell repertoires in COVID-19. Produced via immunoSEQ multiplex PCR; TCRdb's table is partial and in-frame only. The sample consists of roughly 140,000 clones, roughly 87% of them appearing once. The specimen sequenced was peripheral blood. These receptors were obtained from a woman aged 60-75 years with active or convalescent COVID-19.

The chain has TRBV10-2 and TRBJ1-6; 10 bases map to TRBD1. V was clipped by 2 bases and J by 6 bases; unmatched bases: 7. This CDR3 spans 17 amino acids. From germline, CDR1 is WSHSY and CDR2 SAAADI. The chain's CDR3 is CASSETETGGLNSPLHF. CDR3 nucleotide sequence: TGCGCCAGCAGTGAGACGGAGACAGGGGGCCTTAATTCACCCCTCCACTTT.

The CDR3 sequence is CASKAGPTDTQYF. CDR3 coding DNA: TGTGCCAGTAAAGCGGGGCCCACAGATACGCAGTATTTT. The chain uses TRBV11-3 and TRBJ2-3; 7 bases align to TRBD2. The trim removed 9 bases at V and 2 bases at J, leaving 5 bases unmatched. Germline V gives CDR1 SGHNT, CDR2 YENEEA. This CDR3 comprises 13 residues.

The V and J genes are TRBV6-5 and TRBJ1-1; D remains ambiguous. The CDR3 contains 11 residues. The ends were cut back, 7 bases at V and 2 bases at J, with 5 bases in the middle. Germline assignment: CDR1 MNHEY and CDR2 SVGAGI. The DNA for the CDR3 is TGTGCCAGCACTGTTAACACTGAAGCTTTCTTT. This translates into CASTVNTEAFF.

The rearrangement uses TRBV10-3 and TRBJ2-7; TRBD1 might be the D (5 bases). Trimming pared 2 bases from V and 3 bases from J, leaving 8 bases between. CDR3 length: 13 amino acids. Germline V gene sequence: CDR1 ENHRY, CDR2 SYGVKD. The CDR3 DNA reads TGTGCCATCAGTGAGACAGGATACTACGAGCAGTACTTC. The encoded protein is CAISETGYYEQYF.

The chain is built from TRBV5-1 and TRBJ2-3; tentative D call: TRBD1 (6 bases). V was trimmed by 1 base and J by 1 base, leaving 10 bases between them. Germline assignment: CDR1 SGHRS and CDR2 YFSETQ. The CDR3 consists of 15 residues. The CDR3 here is CASSLRQGRTDTQYF. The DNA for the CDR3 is TGCGCCAGCAGCTTGAGGCAGGGGCGCACAGATACGCAGTATTTT.

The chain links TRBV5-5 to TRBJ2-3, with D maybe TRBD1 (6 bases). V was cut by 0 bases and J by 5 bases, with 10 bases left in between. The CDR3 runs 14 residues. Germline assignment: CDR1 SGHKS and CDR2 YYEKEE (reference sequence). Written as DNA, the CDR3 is TGTGCCAGCAGCTTGGTCCAGGGACAAGATACGCAGTATTTT. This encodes CASSLVQGQDTQYF.

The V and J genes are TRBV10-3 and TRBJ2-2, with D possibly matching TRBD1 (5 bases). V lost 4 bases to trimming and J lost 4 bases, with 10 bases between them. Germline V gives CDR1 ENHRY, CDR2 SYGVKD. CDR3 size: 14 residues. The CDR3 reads CAISGEGATGELFF. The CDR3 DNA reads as TGTGCCATCAGTGGGGAAGGGGCCACCGGGGAGCTGTTTTTT.

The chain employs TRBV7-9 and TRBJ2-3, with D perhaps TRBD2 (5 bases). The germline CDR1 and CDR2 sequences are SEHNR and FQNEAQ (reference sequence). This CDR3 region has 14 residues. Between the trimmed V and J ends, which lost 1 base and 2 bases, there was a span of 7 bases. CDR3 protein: CASSLGGDTDTQYF. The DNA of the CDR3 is TGTGCCAGCAGCTTAGGGGGAGACACAGATACGCAGTATTTT.

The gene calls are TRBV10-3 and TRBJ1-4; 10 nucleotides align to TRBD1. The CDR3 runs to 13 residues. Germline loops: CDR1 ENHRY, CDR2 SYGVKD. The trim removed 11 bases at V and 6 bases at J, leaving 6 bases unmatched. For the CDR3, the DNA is TGTGCCGCGGGGGGGACAGGGGATGAAAAACTGTTTTTT. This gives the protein CAAGGTGDEKLFF.

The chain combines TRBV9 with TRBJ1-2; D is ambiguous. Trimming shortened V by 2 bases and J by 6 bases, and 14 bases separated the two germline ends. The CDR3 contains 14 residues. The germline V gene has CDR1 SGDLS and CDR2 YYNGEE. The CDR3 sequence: CASSVGSPFDGYTF. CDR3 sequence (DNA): TGTGCCAGCAGCGTGGGCTCCCCCTTTGATGGCTACACCTTC.

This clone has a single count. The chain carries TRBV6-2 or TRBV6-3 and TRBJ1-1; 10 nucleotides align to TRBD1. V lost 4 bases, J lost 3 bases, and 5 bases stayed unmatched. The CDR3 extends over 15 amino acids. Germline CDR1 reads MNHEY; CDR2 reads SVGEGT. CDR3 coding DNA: TGTGCCAGCAGTTCCTGGACAGGGGGAGACACTGAAGCTTTCTTT. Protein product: CASSSWTGGDTEAFF.

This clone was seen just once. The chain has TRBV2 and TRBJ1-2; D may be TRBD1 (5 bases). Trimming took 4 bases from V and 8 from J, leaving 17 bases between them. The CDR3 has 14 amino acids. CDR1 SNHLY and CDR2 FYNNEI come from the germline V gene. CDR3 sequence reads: CASSGDSAWKGYTF. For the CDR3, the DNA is TGTGCCAGCAGTGGGGACTCAGCCTGGAAGGGCTACACCTTC.

In nucleotides, the CDR3 is TGCGCCAGCAGGGGACAGGGTCTTTATTCTGGAAACACCATATATTTT. Translating gives CASRGQGLYSGNTIYF. The J gene is TRBJ1-3, the V gene TRBV10-2; 9 nucleotides agree with TRBD1. The ends lost 6 bases at V and 1 base at J; junction bases unmatched: 7. Germline-derived CDR1 and CDR2 are WSHSY and SAAADI. The CDR3 contains 16 residues.

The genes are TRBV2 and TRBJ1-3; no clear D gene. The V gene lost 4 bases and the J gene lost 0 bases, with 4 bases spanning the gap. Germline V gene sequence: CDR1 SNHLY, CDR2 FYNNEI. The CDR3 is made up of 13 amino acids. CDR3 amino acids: CASSANSGNTIYF. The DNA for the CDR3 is TGTGCCAGCAGTGCCAACTCTGGAAACACCATATATTTT.

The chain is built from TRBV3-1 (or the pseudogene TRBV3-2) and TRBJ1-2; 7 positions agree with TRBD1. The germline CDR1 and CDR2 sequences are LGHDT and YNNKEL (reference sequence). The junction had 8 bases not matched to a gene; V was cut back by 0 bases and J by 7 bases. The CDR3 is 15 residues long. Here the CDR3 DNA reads TGTGCCAGCAGCCAAGACACAGGGGCCCTCTCTGGCTACACCTTC. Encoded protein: CASSQDTGALSGYTF.

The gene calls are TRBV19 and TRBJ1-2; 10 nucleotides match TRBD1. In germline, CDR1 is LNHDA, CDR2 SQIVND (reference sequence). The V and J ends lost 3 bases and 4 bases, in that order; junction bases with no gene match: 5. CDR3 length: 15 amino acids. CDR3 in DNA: TGTGCCAGTAGTATTGGGACAGGGGTATTCTATGGCTACACCTTC. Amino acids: CASSIGTGVFYGYTF.

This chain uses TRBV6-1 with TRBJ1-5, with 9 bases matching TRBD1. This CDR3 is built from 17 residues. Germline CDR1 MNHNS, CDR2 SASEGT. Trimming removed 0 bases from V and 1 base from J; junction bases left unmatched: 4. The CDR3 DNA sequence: TGTGCCAGCAGTGAAGCGCGGGGACAGGGCAGCAATCAGCCCCAGCATTTT. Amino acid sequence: CASSEARGQGSNQPQHF.

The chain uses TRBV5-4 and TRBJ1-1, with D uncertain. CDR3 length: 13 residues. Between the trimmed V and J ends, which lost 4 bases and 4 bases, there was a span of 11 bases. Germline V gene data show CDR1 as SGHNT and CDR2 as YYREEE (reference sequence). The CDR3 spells CASSPFGSTEAFF. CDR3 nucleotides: TGTGCCAGCAGCCCCTTCGGTAGCACTGAAGCTTTCTTT.

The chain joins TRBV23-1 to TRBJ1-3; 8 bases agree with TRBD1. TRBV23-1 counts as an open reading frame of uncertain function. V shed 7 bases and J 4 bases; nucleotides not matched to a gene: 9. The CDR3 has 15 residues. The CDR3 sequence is CASNRDRRWGNTIYF. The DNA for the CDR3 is TGCGCCAGCAACCGGGACAGGCGTTGGGGAAACACCATATATTTT.

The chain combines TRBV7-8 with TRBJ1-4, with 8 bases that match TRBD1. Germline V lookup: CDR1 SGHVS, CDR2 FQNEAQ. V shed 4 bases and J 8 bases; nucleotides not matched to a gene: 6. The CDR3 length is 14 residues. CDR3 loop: CASSWTGLNEKLFF. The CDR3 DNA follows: TGTGCCAGCAGCTGGACAGGGTTGAACGAAAAACTGTTTTTT.

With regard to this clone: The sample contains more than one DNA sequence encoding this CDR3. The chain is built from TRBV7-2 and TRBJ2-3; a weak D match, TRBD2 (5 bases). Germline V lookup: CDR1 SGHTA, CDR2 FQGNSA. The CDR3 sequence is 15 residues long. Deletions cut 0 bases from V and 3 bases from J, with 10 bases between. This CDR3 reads CASSLARGGTDTQYF. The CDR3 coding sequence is TGTGCCAGCAGCTTAGCCCGGGGTGGTACAGATACGCAGTATTTT. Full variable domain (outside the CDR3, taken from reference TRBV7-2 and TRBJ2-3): GAGVSQSPSNKVTEKGKDVELRCDPISGHTALYWYRQSLGQGLEFLIYFQGNSAPDKSGLPSDRFSAERTGGSVSTLTIQRTQQEDSAVYLCASSLARGGTDTQYFGPGTRLTVL.

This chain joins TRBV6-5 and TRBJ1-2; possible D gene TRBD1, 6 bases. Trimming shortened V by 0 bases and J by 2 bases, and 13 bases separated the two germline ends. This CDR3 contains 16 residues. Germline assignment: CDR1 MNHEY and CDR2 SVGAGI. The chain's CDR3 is CASSYSRQGINYGYTF. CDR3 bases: TGTGCCAGCAGTTACTCGAGGCAGGGGATCAACTATGGCTACACCTTC.

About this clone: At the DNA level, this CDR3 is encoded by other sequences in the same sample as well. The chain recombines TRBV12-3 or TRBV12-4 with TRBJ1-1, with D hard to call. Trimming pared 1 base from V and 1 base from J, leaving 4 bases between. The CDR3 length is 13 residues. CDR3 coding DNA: TGTGCCAGCAGTTTAGGGCAGAACACTGAAGCTTTCTTT. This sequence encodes CASSLGQNTEAFF.

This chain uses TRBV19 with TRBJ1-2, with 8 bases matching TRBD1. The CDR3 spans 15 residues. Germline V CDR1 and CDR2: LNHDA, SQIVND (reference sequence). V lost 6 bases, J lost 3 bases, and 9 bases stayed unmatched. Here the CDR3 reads CASRPGTGDYYGYTF. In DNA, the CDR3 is TGTGCCAGTAGACCAGGGACAGGTGATTACTATGGCTACACCTTC.

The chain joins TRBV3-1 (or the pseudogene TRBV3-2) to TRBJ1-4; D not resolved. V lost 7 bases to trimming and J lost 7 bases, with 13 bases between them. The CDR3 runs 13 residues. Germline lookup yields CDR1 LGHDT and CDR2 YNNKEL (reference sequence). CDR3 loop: CASTHKRAEKLFF. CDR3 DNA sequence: TGTGCCAGCACCCACAAACGCGCTGAAAAACTGTTTTTT.

This CDR3 is CASSMGGRWTGGLGETQYF. The CDR3 nucleotides are TGTGCCAGTAGTATGGGAGGGCGCTGGACAGGGGGCTTAGGGGAGACCCAGTACTTC. This chain connects TRBV19 to TRBJ2-5; TRBD1 matches 11 bases. V was pared by 3 bases and J by 5 bases, with 17 bases of the junction left unmatched. Looked up from germline, CDR1 is LNHDA and CDR2 is SQIVND (reference sequence). There are 19 residues in the CDR3. The full variable domain, rest sourced from reference TRBV19 and TRBJ2-5, is DGGITQSPKYLFRKEGQNVTLSCEQNLNHDAMYWYRQDPGQGLRLIYYSQIVNDFQKGDIAEGYSVSREKKESFPLTVTSAQKNPTAFYLCASSMGGRWTGGLGETQYFGPGTRLLVL.

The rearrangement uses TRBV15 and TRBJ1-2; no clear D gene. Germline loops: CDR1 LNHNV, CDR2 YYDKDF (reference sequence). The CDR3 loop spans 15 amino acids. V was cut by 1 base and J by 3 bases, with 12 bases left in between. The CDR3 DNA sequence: TGTGCCACCAGCAGAGTAACAGATCCTCACTATGGCTACACCTTC. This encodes CATSRVTDPHYGYTF. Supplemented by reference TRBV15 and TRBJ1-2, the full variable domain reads DAMVIQNPRYQVTQFGKPVTLSCSQTLNHNVMYWYQQKSSQAPKLLFHYYDKDFNNEADTPDNFQSRRPNTSFCFLDIRSPGLGDTAMYLCATSRVTDPHYGYTFGSGTRLTVV.

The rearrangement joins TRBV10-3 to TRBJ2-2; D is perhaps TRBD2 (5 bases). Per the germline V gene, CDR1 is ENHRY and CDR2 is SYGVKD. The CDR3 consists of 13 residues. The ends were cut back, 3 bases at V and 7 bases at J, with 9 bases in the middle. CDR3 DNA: TGTGCCATCAGTGATGGAGCGGTCGGGGAGCTGTTTTTT. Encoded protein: CAISDGAVGELFF.

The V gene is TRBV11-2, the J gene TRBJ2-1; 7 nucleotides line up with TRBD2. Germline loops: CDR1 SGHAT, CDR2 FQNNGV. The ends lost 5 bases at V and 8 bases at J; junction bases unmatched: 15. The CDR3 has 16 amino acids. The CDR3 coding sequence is TGTGCCAGCAGCCCCGGTCCCCGGAGCGGGGTTGATGAGCAGTTCTTC. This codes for CASSPGPRSGVDEQFF.

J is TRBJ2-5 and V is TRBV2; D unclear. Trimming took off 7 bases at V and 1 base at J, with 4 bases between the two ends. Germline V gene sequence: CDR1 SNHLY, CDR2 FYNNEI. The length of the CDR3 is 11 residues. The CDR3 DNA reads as TGTGCCAGCACGGGCCAAGAGACCCAGTACTTC. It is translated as CASTGQETQYF.